This TCR beta chain originates from a study of T cells in Graves' hyperthyroidism and ophthalmopathy. An absence of ophthalmopathy progression within 18 months meant stable Graves' hyperthyroidism. Diagnoses used clinical symptoms, serum thyroxine and TRAb, thyroid ultrasound and orbital computed tomography. Trimming cost V 0 bases and J 4 bases, with 15 bases left between them. The CDR3 loop spans 15 amino acids. Germline CDR1 and CDR2: GTSNPN and SVGIG (reference sequence). Amplification targeted TCR beta CDR3 regions from RNA transcripts. HTBI primers drove first-round RT-PCR of the TCR CDR3. TCRdb used MiXCR to reprocess the multiplex PCR reads, holding one entry per CDR3 protein. Among about 740,000 distinct CDR3 sequences listed, 12% to 15% were seen once.

The receptor was derived from a woman younger than 30 with Graves' hyperthyroidism. The rearrangement uses TRBV30 and TRBJ1-2; maybe TRBD1 (6 bases). The sequencing input was blood. The CDR3 loop is CAWSVTGKTPYGYTF. CDR3 sequence (DNA): TGTGCCTGGAGTGTAACAGGGAAAACCCCCTATGGCTACACCTTC.